This T cell receptor (beta chain) stems from a study of shared clonotypes between healthy human individuals. The healthy adult donors were HIV-negative and reported no recent acute infections or vaccinations. In the study's own analysis: Junction-only immunoSEQ data arrived without quality scores, meaning filtering differed. TCRdb's table, derived via immunoSEQ multiplex PCR, lists solely in-frame clones and lacks some. Clone size and the V and J calls come from that table; the DNA yielded D and trimming. The repertoire holds more than 80,000 clones, with about 68% as singletons. This CDR3 contains 21 residues. CDR1 and CDR2 (germline): SNHLY, FYNNEI. Trimming cost V 0 bases and J 1 base, with 27 bases left between them.

The sequenced material came from memory CD8+ T cells sorted from blood. Stated subset: CD45RO+ cells pooled with CCR7-negative TemRA cells. This chain joins TRBV2 and TRBJ1-1, with D unclear. This TCR came from a man younger than 40 in good health. In DNA, the CDR3 is TGTGCCAGCAGTGAAGCGCTTTTATTTACGGACTCGCCCCCAAAGAACACTGAAGCTTTCTTT. This gives the protein CASSEALLFTDSPPKNTEAFF.